Sequencing of this T cell receptor (beta chain) was carried out in a study of cytomegalovirus exposure and HLA in healthy donors. Both 60 Vbeta primers and 13 Jbeta primers went into the PCR. Assay used: immunoSEQ multiplex PCR; TCRdb lists only in-frame clones, some missing. The sample holds 55,000 to 80,000 clones, roughly four fifths seen once. Sample: PBMCs. The sequence came from a young man in good health and CMV-seronegative.

The CDR3, as DNA: TGTGCCAGCAGTGACCGCCCGGTTGGTGAAAAACTGTTTTTT. Translated: CASSDRPVGEKLFF. The genes are TRBV25-1 and TRBJ1-4; the D is unclear. V was pared by 3 bases and J by 7 bases, with 12 bases between. CDR1 and CDR2 (germline): MGHDK, SYGVNS. The length of the CDR3 is 14 residues.